The 8 T cell receptor beta chains below come from one sample, sequenced in a study of T cell responses to AZD1222 COVID-19 vaccine. TCRdb keeps only in-frame clones here, not all; method: immunoSEQ multiplex PCR. The sample consists of tens of thousands of clones, about 90% of them appearing once. The sequences come from peripheral blood, collected 28 days after the second AZD1222 dose. Every receptor here comes from an adult who received the AZD1222 COVID-19 vaccine.

This sequence joins TRBV5-1 and TRBJ1-6, with TRBD1 identical over 8 bases. Germline V gene data show CDR1 as SGHRS and CDR2 as YFSETQ. V lost 0 bases to trimming and J lost 8 bases; unmatched junction nucleotides: 4. The CDR3 extends over 15 amino acids. The CDR3 DNA sequence: TGCGCCAGCAGCTTGGGTCAGGGGGCTTATTCACCCCTCCACTTT. Its translation: CASSLGQGAYSPLHF.

This clone was counted a single time. V is TRBV7-9 and J is TRBJ1-3; D is uncertain. This CDR3 has 13 amino acids. Per germline, CDR1 SEHNR and CDR2 FQNEAQ (reference sequence). V was shortened by 9 bases and J by 0 bases, with 9 bases between the two germline ends. CDR3: CAREVISGNTIYF. The CDR3 region has the DNA TGTGCCAGGGAGGTGATCTCTGGAAACACCATATATTTT.

V and J are TRBV6-5 and TRBJ1-1; the D is unclear. The CDR3 runs to 12 residues. Per the germline V gene, CDR1 is MNHEY and CDR2 is SVGAGI. Trimming pared 10 bases from V and 0 bases from J, leaving 9 bases between. As DNA, the CDR3 is TGTGCCACCGTCCGGGTGAACACTGAAGCTTTCTTT. Its protein is CATVRVNTEAFF.

The rearrangement joins TRBV3-1 (or the pseudogene TRBV3-2) to TRBJ1-1; TRBD1 is a possible D gene (5 bases). Germline values: CDR1 LGHDT, CDR2 YNNKEL (reference sequence). V was pared by 4 bases and J by 4 bases, with 10 bases between. CDR3 length: 13 amino acids. CDR3 DNA sequence: TGTGCCAGCAGCCTGCAGGGTAGCACTGAAGCTTTCTTT. Translated: CASSLQGSTEAFF.

The chain recombines TRBV6-1 with TRBJ1-2, with 7 nucleotides matching TRBD1. Germline CDR1 and CDR2: MNHNS and SASEGT. With V trimmed by 2 bases and J by 2 bases, 2 bases remained unmatched. CDR3 length: 14 amino acids. The CDR3 region has the DNA TGTGCCAGCAGTGAATGGACAGGAAACTATGGCTACACCTTC. This sequence encodes CASSEWTGNYGYTF.

The chain joins TRBV28 to TRBJ2-7; the D gene is possibly TRBD1 (5 bases). Per the germline V gene, CDR1 is MDHEN and CDR2 is SYDVKM. Deletions cut 3 bases from V and 4 bases from J, with 13 bases between. The CDR3 contains 14 residues. Here the CDR3 reads CASSLHRRKYEQYF. CDR3 bases: TGTGCCAGCAGTTTGCACAGGAGAAAGTACGAGCAGTACTTC.

J is TRBJ2-3 and V is TRBV3-1 (or the pseudogene TRBV3-2); 8 bases align to TRBD2. Germline CDR1 LGHDT, CDR2 YNNKEL (reference sequence). V shed 1 base and J 3 bases; nucleotides not matched to a gene: 6. This CDR3 is built from 16 residues. Here the CDR3 reads CASSQGASGSTDTQYF. CDR3 nucleotides: TGTGCCAGCAGCCAAGGTGCTAGCGGGTCGACAGATACGCAGTATTTT.

The chain couples TRBV2 to TRBJ1-5; no reliable D call. V lost 4 bases and J 3 bases, leaving 10 bases between the germline ends. This CDR3 region has 14 residues. Germline CDR1 is SNHLY and CDR2 is FYNNEI. The CDR3 nucleotides read TGTGCCAGCAGTGGATTCGGGGTCAATCAGCCCCAGCATTTT. Protein product: CASSGFGVNQPQHF. The full variable domain, in which reference TRBV2 and TRBJ1-5 provide the parts outside the CDR3, is EPEVTQTPSHQVTQMGQEVILRCVPISNHLYFYWYRQILGQKVEFLVSFYNNEISEKSEIFDDQFSVERPDGSNFTLKIRSTKLEDSAMYFCASSGFGVNQPQHFGDGTRLSIL.